This T cell receptor beta chain was captured in a study of CD8+ T cells in alopecia areata listed by TCRdb under 2018. Background for the entire study: The treated patients, all with moderate-to-severe alopecia areata, were enrolled in an open-label pilot trial of oral tofacitinib given at 5 to 10 mg twice daily. Patients received tofacitinib for 6 to 18 months and were then followed off drug for 6 months to check for delayed response and recurrence. High-throughput TCRbeta sequencing was used to examine T cell clonal expansion in alopecia areata in both the C3H/HeJ mouse model and human patients. Scalp tissue and sorted CD4+ and CD8+ peripheral blood T cells from patchy and totalis/universalis alopecia areata patients and from healthy controls were covered by human TCRbeta sequencing. Tofacitinib-treated patients had biopsies at baseline and at 4 and 24 weeks of treatment, with a later scalp biopsy in several patients. Clonality in the scalp was compared among normal scalp (n=4), patchy alopecia areata scalp (n=8), and alopecia totalis/universalis scalp (n=8). RNA came from the PAXgene miRNA kit for fixed scalp, the miRNeasy kit for PBMCs, and the RNeasy kit for mouse skin. TCRbeta CDR3 regions were amplified by immunoSEQ multiplex PCR using 35 Vbeta forward and 13 Jbeta reverse primers.

The study at large found these results: Scalp TCR repertoire analysis is complicated because resident alphabeta T cells in normal human skin are also sequenced, whereas mouse skin is dominated by gammadelta T cells. Shared TCR sequences between patients were less evident than in mice, which may be partly attributable to HLA diversity in the patient population. Compared with normal scalp, lesional scalp, particularly in alopecia totalis/universalis, had higher clonality and more expanded CD8+ clones, which suggests antigenic drive.

Lesional scalp punch biopsies and peripheral blood were collected from alopecia areata patients. Scalp biopsies from humans were placed right away in PAXgene tissue containers for fixation. Trimming removed 5 bases from V and 2 bases from J; the gene matches leave 4 bases unexplained. From the cysteine through the phenylalanine, the CDR3 covers 15 amino acids. The CDR3 DNA has 45 bases and is translated from base 1. CDR1 and CDR2 are drawn from the germline V gene (reference sequence): GTSNPN, SVGIG. With regard to this clone: The antigen it binds to is not known. There are no base qualities to consult, and no much larger clone falls within one base.

Library prep was done by the immunoSEQ multiplex PCR assay. RNA was extracted from all samples and reverse transcribed into cDNA, which served as template for TCR sequencing. First-strand cDNA was synthesized using SuperScript III with a 2:1 mix of oligo-dT and random hexamers. A synthetic immune receptor repertoire was used to measure amplification bias, and any remaining bias was corrected computationally. On the authors' methods: Raw reads were preprocessed for error removal, and CDR3 was defined according to IMGT conventions as running from the conserved cysteine to phenylalanine. Clonality was computed as 1 minus the Shannon entropy, with the entropy normalized by log2 of the number of productive unique TCRs. CD4 or CD8 identity of scalp clones was inferred by cross-referencing scalp TCRbeta sequences with sorted blood CD4 and CD8 repertoires. As stored in TCRdb, this immuneACCESS dataset retains in-frame rearrangements with V and J assigned. A fraction of the clones does not appear; measured against another copy, unresolved V genes explain less than half of the discrepancy, and the remainder lacks a known reason. V, J and clone size are taken as reported in that table, and D and trimming were inferred from the DNA itself. The sample table contains under 15,000 clones; only one count was recorded for over 60% of them. Approximately 14% of the sample comes from the top ten.

Input material: skin. The chain was built from TRBV30 and TRBJ1-5; TRBD1 aligns with 12 central bases. This clonotype was obtained from a human donor with alopecia areata. The sequenced DNA: TGTGCCTGGTCCGGGACAGGGGGCCGCAATCAGCCCCAGCATTTT. Its protein reads: CAWSGTGGRNQPQHF.